This T cell receptor (beta chain) appears in the sequencing data of a study of blood T cell repertoires in COVID-19. Study background: From the United States, Italy and Spain came samples of acute and convalescent COVID-19.

The CDR3 has 18 residues. The V segment lost 4 bases and the J segment 4 bases; nucleotides outside the gene matches: 11. The germline V gene has CDR1 SGHAT and CDR2 FQNNGV. In the authors' workflow: For nucleated cells, counts were estimated from reference gene primer amplification. Data came from immunoSEQ multiplex PCR; TCRdb stores just in-frame clones and leaves some out. From that table come the V and J calls and clone size; the DNA was used to work out D and trimming. The top ten clones hold roughly 16% of a sample with around 33,000 clones, roughly 80% of them seen once. The chain employs TRBV11-2 and TRBJ2-1; 12 nucleotides agree with TRBD2. This receptor was identified in a human donor in a cohort sampled during active COVID-19. The material sequenced was peripheral blood. Written as DNA, the CDR3 is TGTGCCAGCAGCTCCCCACCCTCAGGACTAGCGGGGTACAATGAGCAGTTCTTC. Residues: CASSSPPSGLAGYNEQFF.